This T cell receptor beta chain was sequenced in a study of blood T cell repertoires in COVID-19. Study as a whole: The analysed material was cDNA or gDNA that came from T cells, B-cell-depleted T cells, or PBMCs.

Germline CDR1 and CDR2: SGHRS and YFSETQ. The ends were cut back, 4 bases at V and 5 bases at J, with 15 bases in the middle. This CDR3 is 14 amino acids long. Original methodology: Amplified reference gene primers provided the basis for estimating nucleated cell counts. Only in-frame clones appear in the TCRdb table, and some are missing; sequencing was by immunoSEQ multiplex PCR. The V and J calls and the clone size are those of that table, but D and trimming were determined from the DNA. The sample gives fewer than 130,000 clones, approximately 85% of which show up once; 15% to 20% is in the top ten.

Sample: peripheral blood. The origin of this receptor is an older woman with acute or convalescent COVID-19. The chain has TRBV5-1 and TRBJ2-5; weak D call: TRBD2 (6 bases). DNA for the CDR3: TGCGCCAGCAGCCTAGACCCGGGGGTTGAGACCCAGTACTTC. Its translation: CASSLDPGVETQYF.